The 11 T cell receptor beta chains listed next were all sequenced from one sample in a study of regulatory T cells in long-lasting Graves disease. Library construction for TCR beta used iRepertoire HTBI primers and Arm-PCR of CDR3 regions. One entry per CDR3 protein, called by TCRdb with MiXCR from the multiplex PCR reads. The table lists around 460,000 distinct CDR3 sequences, around 13% of them singletons. Time point noted: newly diagnosed GD, antithyroid drugs for less than 3 months. There was RNA extracted from PBMCs, and the TCR library was made from it. In addition, the sample was reused for a study of T cells in Graves' hyperthyroidism and ophthalmopathy.

The source material was peripheral blood mononuclear cells (PBMCs), sampled at new diagnosis, from a patient treated with antithyroid drugs. The receptors stem from a woman aged 50 to 65 with Graves disease.

This clonotype was detected ten times or more. This chain links TRBV20-1 with TRBJ2-7, with D possibly matching TRBD1 (5 bases). CDR1 is DFQATT and CDR2 is SNEGSKA in the germline V gene (reference sequence). The CDR3 is made up of 12 amino acids. V was clipped by 5 bases and J by 2 bases, with 10 bases between them. CDR3 region: CSAQQVPYEQYF. The DNA of the CDR3 is TGCAGTGCTCAACAGGTACCCTACGAGCAGTACTTC.

This clonotype was observed at least ten times. J is TRBJ2-1 and V is TRBV6-2 or TRBV6-3; no firm D call. CDR3 length equals 15 residues. Trimming cost V 5 bases and J 4 bases, with 15 bases left between them. Germline CDR1 reads MNHEY; CDR2 reads SVGEGT. CDR3 region: CASSPLTSGYNEQFF. The CDR3 DNA sequence: TGTGCCAGCAGTCCCCTGACCAGTGGTTACAATGAGCAGTTCTTC.

The CDR3 here is CASSWGQTTNEKLFF. CDR3 nucleotides: TGCGCCAGCAGCTGGGGACAGACAACTAATGAAAAACTGTTTTTT. The rearrangement joins TRBV5-1 to TRBJ1-4, with 7 bases that match TRBD1. V lost 3 bases, J lost 0 bases, and 2 bases stayed unmatched. The CDR3 runs to 15 residues. Looked up from germline, CDR1 is SGHRS and CDR2 is YFSETQ.

This clonotype was seen repeatedly, ten times or more. The rearrangement links TRBV5-1 to TRBJ1-1, with 7 positions matching TRBD1. Trimming took 3 bases from V and 1 from J; bases not matched to a gene: 6. The CDR3 sequence is 15 residues long. The V gene's germline CDR1 is SGHRS and CDR2 YFSETQ. CDR3 sequence reads: CASSSLDRSNTEAFF. DNA of the CDR3: TGCGCCAGCAGCTCACTGGACAGGTCGAACACTGAAGCTTTCTTT.

This clonotype was counted once. This clone may be a read error of a much larger clone one base away. The CDR3 end shows no conserved phenylalanine or tryptophan, and so a read error is likely. This rearrangement joins TRBV20-1 to TRBJ1-1, with D possibly matching TRBD1 (5 bases). Germline CDR1 and CDR2: DFQATT and SNEGSKA (reference sequence). The CDR3 is made up of 12 amino acids. The CDR3 sequence: CSAQGGSTEAFC. In nucleotides, the CDR3 is TGCAGCGCCCAGGGAGGCTCCACTGAAGCTTTCTGT.

This clonotype was observed many times. The CDR3 coding sequence is TGTGCCAGCAGCCCTACAGGACAGATGAACACTGAAGCTTTCTTT. Protein product: CASSPTGQMNTEAFF. The genes are TRBV9 and TRBJ1-1; TRBD1 might be the D (6 bases). Trimming took 4 bases from V and 0 from J, leaving 13 bases between them. CDR1 and CDR2 (germline): SGDLS, YYNGEE. This CDR3 has 15 amino acids.

This clonotype was recorded at least ten times. The chain has TRBV11-2 and TRBJ1-1; TRBD1 might be the D (6 bases). This CDR3 spans 15 amino acids. V lost 1 base and J 7 bases, leaving 16 bases between the germline ends. CDR1 SGHAT and CDR2 FQNNGV come from the germline V gene. The CDR3 spells CASSLALGGQNEAFF. The CDR3 DNA sequence: TGTGCCAGCAGCTTAGCCCTAGGGGGTCAGAATGAAGCTTTCTTT.

Only a few counts were recorded for this clonotype. The chain uses TRBV4-1 and TRBJ2-7; D is perhaps TRBD2 (5 bases). CDR1 is MGHRA and CDR2 is YSYEKL in the germline V gene. The CDR3 has 17 residues. The germline V and J ends were trimmed by 0 bases and 4 bases, with 19 bases remaining between them. The CDR3 DNA follows: TGCGCCAGCAGCCAAGATGACGCGGGTTTTACGTATTACGAGCAGTACTTC. Its protein is CASSQDDAGFTYYEQYF.

This clonotype has ten or more counts. The chain carries TRBV12-5 and TRBJ2-4, with unresolved D. V lost 1 base and J lost 2, with 9 bases in between. This CDR3 region has 15 residues. Per the germline V gene, CDR1 is LGHNT and CDR2 is FRNRAP. The CDR3 is CASGLAAITKNIQYF. The CDR3 DNA sequence: TGTGCTAGTGGTTTGGCGGCCATAACCAAAAACATTCAGTACTTC. The full variable domain, in which reference TRBV12-5 and TRBJ2-4 provide the parts outside the CDR3, is DARVTQTPRHKVTEMGQEVTMRCQPILGHNTVFWYRQTMMQGLELLAYFRNRAPLDDSGMPKDRFSAEMPDATLATLKIQPSEPRDSAVYFCASGLAAITKNIQYFGAGTRLSVL.

This clonotype was recorded at least ten times. The chain recombines TRBV7-2 with TRBJ2-5, with TRBD2 matching 13 bases. Germline loops: CDR1 SGHTA, CDR2 FQGNSA. J lost 5 bases, V lost 5 bases, and 8 bases had no gene match. This CDR3 contains 16 residues. The CDR3 sequence: CASSPQGLAGRETQYF. CDR3 sequence (DNA): TGTGCCAGCAGCCCCCAGGGACTAGCGGGACGGGAGACCCAGTACTTC.

The chain employs TRBV20-1 and TRBJ2-3; 9 bases map to TRBD2. This CDR3 comprises 18 residues. With V trimmed by 0 bases and J by 0 bases, 10 bases remained unmatched. Germline V gene data show CDR1 as DFQATT and CDR2 as SNEGSKA (reference sequence). The CDR3 here is CSARDPAATSGSTDTQYF. Here the CDR3 DNA reads TGCAGTGCTAGAGATCCGGCCGCCACTAGCGGGAGCACAGATACGCAGTATTTT.